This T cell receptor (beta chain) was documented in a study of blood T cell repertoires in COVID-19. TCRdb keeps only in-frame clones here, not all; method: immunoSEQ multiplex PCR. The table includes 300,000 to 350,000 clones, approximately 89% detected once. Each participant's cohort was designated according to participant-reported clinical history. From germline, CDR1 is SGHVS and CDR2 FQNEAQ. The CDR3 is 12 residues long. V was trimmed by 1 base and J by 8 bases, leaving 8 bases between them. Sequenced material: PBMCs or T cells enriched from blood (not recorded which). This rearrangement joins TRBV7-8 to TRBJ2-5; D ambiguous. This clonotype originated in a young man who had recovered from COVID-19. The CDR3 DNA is TGTGCCAGCAGCTTAGAGTGGCAAACCCAGTACTTC. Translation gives CASSLEWQTQYF.